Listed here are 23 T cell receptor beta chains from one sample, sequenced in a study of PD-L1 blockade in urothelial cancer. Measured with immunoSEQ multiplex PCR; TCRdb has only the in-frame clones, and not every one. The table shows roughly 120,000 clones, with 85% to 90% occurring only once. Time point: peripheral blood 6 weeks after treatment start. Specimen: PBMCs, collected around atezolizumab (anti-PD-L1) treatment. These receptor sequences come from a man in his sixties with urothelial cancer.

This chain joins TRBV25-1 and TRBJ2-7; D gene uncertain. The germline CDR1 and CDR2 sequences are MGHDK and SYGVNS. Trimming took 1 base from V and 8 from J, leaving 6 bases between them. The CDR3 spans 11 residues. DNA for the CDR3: TGTGCCAGCAGTGAATCCAGGAAGCAGTACTTC. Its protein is CASSESRKQYF.

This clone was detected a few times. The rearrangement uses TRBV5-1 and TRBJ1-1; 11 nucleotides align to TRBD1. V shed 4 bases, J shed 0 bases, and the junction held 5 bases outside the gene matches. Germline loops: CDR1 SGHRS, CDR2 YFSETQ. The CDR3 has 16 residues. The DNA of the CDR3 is TGCGCCAGCAGCCCTCGGGACAGGGGGTTGAACACTGAAGCTTTCTTT. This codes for CASSPRDRGLNTEAFF.

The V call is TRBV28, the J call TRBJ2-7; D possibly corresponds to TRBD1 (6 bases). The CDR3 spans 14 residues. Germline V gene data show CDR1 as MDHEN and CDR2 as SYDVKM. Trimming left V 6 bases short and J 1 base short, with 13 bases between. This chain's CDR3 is CASSRQVVSYEQYF. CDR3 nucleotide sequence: TGTGCCAGCAGCAGACAGGTTGTGTCCTACGAGCAGTACTTC.

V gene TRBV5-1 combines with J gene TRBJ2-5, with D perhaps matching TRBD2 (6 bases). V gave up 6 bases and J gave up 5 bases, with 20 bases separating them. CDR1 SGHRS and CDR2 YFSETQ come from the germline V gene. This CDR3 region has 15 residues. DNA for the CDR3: TGCGCCAGCACAGGGCGGGGTAGCGGTTCGGAGACCCAGTACTTC. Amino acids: CASTGRGSGSETQYF.

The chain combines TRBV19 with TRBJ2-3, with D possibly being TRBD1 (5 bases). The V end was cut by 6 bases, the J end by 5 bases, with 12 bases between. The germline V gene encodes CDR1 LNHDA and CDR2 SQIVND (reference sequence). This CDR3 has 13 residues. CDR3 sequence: CASSPGLVDTQYF. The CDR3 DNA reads TGTGCCAGTAGCCCAGGGTTGGTAGATACGCAGTATTTT.

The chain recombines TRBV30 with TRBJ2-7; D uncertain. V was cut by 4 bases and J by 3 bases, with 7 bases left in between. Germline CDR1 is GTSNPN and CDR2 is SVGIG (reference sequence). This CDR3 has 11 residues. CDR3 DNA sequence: TGTGCCTGGATCTCCAGCTACGAGCAGTACTTC. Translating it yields CAWISSYEQYF.

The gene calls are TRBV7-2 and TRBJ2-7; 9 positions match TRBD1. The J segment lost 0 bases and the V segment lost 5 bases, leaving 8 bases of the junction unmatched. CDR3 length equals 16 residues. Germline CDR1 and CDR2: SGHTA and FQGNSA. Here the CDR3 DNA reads TGTGCCAGCAGCGAAGGACAGGGGTCGGTCTCCTACGAGCAGTACTTC. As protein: CASSEGQGSVSYEQYF. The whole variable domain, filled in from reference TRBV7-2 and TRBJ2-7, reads GAGVSQSPSNKVTEKGKDVELRCDPISGHTALYWYRQSLGQGLEFLIYFQGNSAPDKSGLPSDRFSAERTGGSVSTLTIQRTQQEDSAVYLCASSEGQGSVSYEQYFGPGTRLTVT.

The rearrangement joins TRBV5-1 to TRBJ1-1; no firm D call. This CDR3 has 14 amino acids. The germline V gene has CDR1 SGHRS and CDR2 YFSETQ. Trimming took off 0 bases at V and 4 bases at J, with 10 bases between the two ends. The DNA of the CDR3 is TGCGCCAGCAGCTTGGGTTTCAGTCCCACTGAAGCTTTCTTT. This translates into CASSLGFSPTEAFF. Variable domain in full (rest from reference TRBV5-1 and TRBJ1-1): KAGVTQTPRYLIKTRGQQVTLSCSPISGHRSVSWYQQTPGQGLQFLFEYFSETQRNKGNFPGRFSGRQFSNSRSEMNVSTLELGDSALYLCASSLGFSPTEAFFGQGTRLTVV.

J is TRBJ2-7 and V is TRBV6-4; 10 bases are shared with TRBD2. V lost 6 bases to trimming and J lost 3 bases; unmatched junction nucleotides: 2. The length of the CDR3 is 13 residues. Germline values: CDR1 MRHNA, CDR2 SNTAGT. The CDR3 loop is CASSEREGYEQYF. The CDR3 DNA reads TGTGCCAGCAGCGAGCGGGAGGGCTACGAGCAGTACTTC.

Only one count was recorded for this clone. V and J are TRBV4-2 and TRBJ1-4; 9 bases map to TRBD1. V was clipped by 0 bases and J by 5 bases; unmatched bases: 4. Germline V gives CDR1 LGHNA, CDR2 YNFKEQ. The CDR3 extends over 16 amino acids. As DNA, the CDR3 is TGTGCCAGCAGCCAAGATCGACAGGGGGGAAATGAAAAACTGTTTTTT. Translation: CASSQDRQGGNEKLFF.

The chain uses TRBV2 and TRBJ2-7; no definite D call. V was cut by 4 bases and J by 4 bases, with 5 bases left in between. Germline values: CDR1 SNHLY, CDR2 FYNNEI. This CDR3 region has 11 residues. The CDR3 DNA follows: TGTGCCAGCAGTGCTAGATACGAGCAGTACTTC. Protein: CASSARYEQYF.

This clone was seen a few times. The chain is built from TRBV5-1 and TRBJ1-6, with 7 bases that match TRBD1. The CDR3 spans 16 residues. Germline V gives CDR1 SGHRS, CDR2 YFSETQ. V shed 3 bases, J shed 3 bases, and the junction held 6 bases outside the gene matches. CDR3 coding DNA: TGCGCCAGCAGCTCAGGTACAGGGGACTATAATTCACCCCTCCACTTT. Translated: CASSSGTGDYNSPLHF.

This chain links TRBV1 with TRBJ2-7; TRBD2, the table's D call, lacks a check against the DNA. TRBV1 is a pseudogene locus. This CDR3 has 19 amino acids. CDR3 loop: CTSSQDLGTSGDPYYEQYF. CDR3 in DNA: TGCACCAGCAGCCAAGATCTCGGGACTAGCGGGGACCCTTACTACGAGCAGTACTTC.

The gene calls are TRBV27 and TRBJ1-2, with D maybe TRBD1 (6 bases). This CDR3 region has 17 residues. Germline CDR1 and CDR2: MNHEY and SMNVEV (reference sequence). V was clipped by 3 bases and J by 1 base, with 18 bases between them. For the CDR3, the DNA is TGTGCCAGCAGTTTGGGGGGGCCCAACTCTGTTAACTATGGCTACACCTTC. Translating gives CASSLGGPNSVNYGYTF.

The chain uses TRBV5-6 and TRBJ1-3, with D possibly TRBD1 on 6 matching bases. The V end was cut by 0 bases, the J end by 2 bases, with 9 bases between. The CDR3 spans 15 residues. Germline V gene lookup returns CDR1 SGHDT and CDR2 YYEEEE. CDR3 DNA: TGTGCCAGCAGCTTGGGAGGGGGAGCTGGAAACACCATATATTTT. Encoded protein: CASSLGGGAGNTIYF. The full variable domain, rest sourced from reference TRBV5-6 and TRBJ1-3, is DAGVTQSPTHLIKTRGQQVTLRCSPKSGHDTVSWYQQALGQGPQFIFQYYEEEERQRGNFPDRFSGHQFPNYSSELNVNALLLGDSALYLCASSLGGGAGNTIYFGEGSWLTVV.

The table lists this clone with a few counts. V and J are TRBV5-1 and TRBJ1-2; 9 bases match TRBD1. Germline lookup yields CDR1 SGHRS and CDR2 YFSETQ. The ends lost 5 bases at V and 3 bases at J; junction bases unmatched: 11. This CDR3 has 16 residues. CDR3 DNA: TGCGCCAGCAGGGGGGGAACAGGGGGCGCACACTATGGCTACACCTTC. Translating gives CASRGGTGGAHYGYTF.

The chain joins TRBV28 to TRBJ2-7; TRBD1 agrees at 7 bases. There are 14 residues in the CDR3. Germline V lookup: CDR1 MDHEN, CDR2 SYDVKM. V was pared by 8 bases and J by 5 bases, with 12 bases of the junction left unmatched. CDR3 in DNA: TGTGCCAGCTACGCAGGGGGTCGTATCGACGAGCAGTACTTC. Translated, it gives CASYAGGRIDEQYF.

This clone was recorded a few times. Here the CDR3 DNA reads TGTGCCAGCAGTCCCCGGACCGGGGAGCTGTTTTTT. Residues: CASSPRTGELFF. This chain uses TRBV28 with TRBJ2-2; no clear D. Germline V gene data show CDR1 as MDHEN and CDR2 as SYDVKM. V was trimmed by 5 bases and J by 5 bases, leaving 6 bases between them. The CDR3 length is 12 residues.

The CDR3 is CASSFRGDEQYF. The CDR3 DNA sequence: TGTGCCAGCAGCTTCAGGGGTGACGAGCAGTACTTC. This sequence joins TRBV7-6 and TRBJ2-7, with D perhaps TRBD1 (6 bases). This CDR3 comprises 12 residues. Germline V gene data show CDR1 as SGHVS and CDR2 as FNYEAQ. Trimming took off 3 bases at V and 5 bases at J, with 8 bases between the two ends.

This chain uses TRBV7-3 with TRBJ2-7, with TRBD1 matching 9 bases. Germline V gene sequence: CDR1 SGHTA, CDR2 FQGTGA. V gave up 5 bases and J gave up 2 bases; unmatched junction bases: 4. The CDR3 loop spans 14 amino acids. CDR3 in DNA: TGTGCCAGCAGCAAACAGGGGGCACCCTACGAGCAGTACTTC. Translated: CASSKQGAPYEQYF.

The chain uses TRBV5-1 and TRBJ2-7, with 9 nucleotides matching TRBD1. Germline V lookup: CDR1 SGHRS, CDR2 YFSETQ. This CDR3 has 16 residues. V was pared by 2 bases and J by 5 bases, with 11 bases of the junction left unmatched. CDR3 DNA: TGCGCCAGCAGCTTCGCCCGGGGACAGGGTAGGCACGAGCAGTACTTC. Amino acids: CASSFARGQGRHEQYF.

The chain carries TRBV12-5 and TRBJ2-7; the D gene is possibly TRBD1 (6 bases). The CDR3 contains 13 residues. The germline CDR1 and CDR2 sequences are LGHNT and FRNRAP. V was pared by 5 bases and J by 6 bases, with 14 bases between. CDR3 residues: CASGTDRYTEQYF. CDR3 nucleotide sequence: TGTGCTAGTGGTACTGACAGGTATACCGAGCAGTACTTC.

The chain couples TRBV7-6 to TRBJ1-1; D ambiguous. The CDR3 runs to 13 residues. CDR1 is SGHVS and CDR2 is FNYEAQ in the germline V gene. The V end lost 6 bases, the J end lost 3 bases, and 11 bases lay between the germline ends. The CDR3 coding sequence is TGTGCCAGCAGTGGTAACAGAGACACTGAAGCTTTCTTT. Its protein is CASSGNRDTEAFF.